One sample yielded the 27 T cell receptor beta chains listed below, sequenced in a study of blood T cell repertoires in COVID-19. TCRdb's table, derived via immunoSEQ multiplex PCR, lists solely in-frame clones and lacks some. The sample shows 200,000 to 250,000 clones, 88% of them seen only once. Sequencing was performed on PBMCs or T cells enriched from blood (not recorded which). The origin of the receptors is a woman in her forties or fifties with acute COVID-19.

The V call is TRBV6-5, the J call TRBJ2-7, with D perhaps matching TRBD1 (5 bases). Trimming cost V 2 bases and J 0 bases, with 5 bases left between them. Germline V gene data show CDR1 as MNHEY and CDR2 as SVGAGI. This CDR3 contains 13 residues. In DNA, the CDR3 is TGTGCCAGCAGTTACAGGGGCTCCTACGAGCAGTACTTC. Protein sequence: CASSYRGSYEQYF.

The chain joins TRBV28 to TRBJ1-4, with a tentative D call TRBD1 (6 bases). This CDR3 has 13 amino acids. The V end lost 7 bases, the J end lost 5 bases, and 11 bases lay between the germline ends. CDR1 and CDR2 (germline): MDHEN, SYDVKM. CDR3 region: CASKGEPNEKLFF. The CDR3 coding sequence is TGTGCCAGCAAGGGGGAACCGAATGAAAAACTGTTTTTT.

The V gene is TRBV11-2, the J gene TRBJ1-1; a possible D gene is TRBD1 (6 bases). Trimming took 6 bases from V and 13 from J, leaving 12 bases between them. Germline assignment: CDR1 SGHAT and CDR2 FQNNGV. This CDR3 is 10 amino acids long. CDR3 in amino acids: CASSHWDIFF. CDR3 coding DNA: TGTGCCAGCAGTCACTGGGACATTTTCTTT. The full variable domain, completed using reference TRBV11-2 and TRBJ1-1, is EAGVAQSPRYKIIEKRQSVAFWCNPISGHATLYWYQQILGQGPKLLIQFQNNGVVDDSQLPKDRFSAERLKGVDSTLKIQPAKLEDSAVYLCASSHWDIFFGQGTRLTVV.

The V gene is TRBV21-1, the J gene TRBJ1-1; no DNA check was done on the table's D call, TRBD1. TRBV21-1 constitutes a pseudogene. This CDR3 comprises 14 residues. CDR3 sequence (DNA): TGTGCCAGCAGCAAGACAGGGACGAACACTGAAGCTTTCTTT. It encodes CASSKTGTNTEAFF.

In its sample, this clone was seen a few times. V gene TRBV29-1 combines with J gene TRBJ2-5; 8 positions match TRBD2. Germline V lookup: CDR1 SQVTM, CDR2 ANQGSEA. V was pared by 6 bases and J by 0 bases, with 9 bases of the junction left unmatched. The CDR3 contains 15 residues. The CDR3 DNA is TGCAGCGTCGCAGCGGGGGAGACGTACCAAGAGACCCAGTACTTC. Translated: CSVAAGETYQETQYF.

As to this clone: Other DNA sequences within the sample encode an identical CDR3. V gene TRBV4-2 combines with J gene TRBJ2-1, with 13 nucleotides matching TRBD2. The junction had 4 bases not matched to a gene; V was cut back by 3 bases and J by 8 bases. Germline V gene sequence: CDR1 LGHNA, CDR2 YNFKEQ. This CDR3 region has 15 residues. CDR3 sequence (DNA): TGTGCCAGCAGCCAGAGGACTAGCGGGAGTGATGAGCAGTTCTTC. This codes for CASSQRTSGSDEQFF.

This clone occurred once. The same CDR3 is also encoded by other DNA sequences in this sample. The gene calls are TRBV27 and TRBJ1-1, with D possibly being TRBD1 (6 bases). Trimming pared 5 bases from V and 2 bases from J, leaving 12 bases between. CDR1 is MNHEY and CDR2 is SMNVEV in the germline V gene (reference sequence). This CDR3 is 14 amino acids long. The CDR3 spells CASSPLGANTEAFF. CDR3 nucleotides: TGTGCCAGCAGTCCGTTGGGGGCAAACACTGAAGCTTTCTTT.

The chain joins TRBV6-5 to TRBJ2-1, with 10 positions matching TRBD2. CDR1 and CDR2 from the germline V gene are MNHEY and SVGAGI. The junction had 3 bases not matched to a gene; V was cut back by 7 bases and J by 0 bases. The CDR3 extends over 15 amino acids. The CDR3 protein is CASKREGNSYNEQFF. The CDR3 DNA follows: TGTGCCAGCAAGCGGGAGGGTAACTCCTACAATGAGCAGTTCTTC.

Details on this clone: A far larger clone is one nucleotide away, so this likely arose from a read error. Other DNA sequences in the same sample also yield this CDR3. This chain joins TRBV7-2 and TRBJ2-3; TRBD2 agrees at 9 bases. V lost 6 bases to trimming and J lost 6 bases; unmatched junction nucleotides: 7. CDR1 SGHTA and CDR2 FQGNSA come from the germline V gene. The length of the CDR3 is 14 residues. The CDR3 nucleotides read TGTGCCAGCAGGGGGCGGGAGGGGAGGGATACGCAGTATTTT. Translation gives CASRGREGRDTQYF.

The rearrangement joins TRBV3-1 (or the pseudogene TRBV3-2) to TRBJ2-7; D perhaps matches TRBD1 (5 bases). V was trimmed by 4 bases and J by 2 bases, leaving 9 bases between them. The CDR3 runs 13 residues. CDR1 and CDR2 (germline): LGHDT, YNNKEL (reference sequence). The DNA for the CDR3 is TGTGCCAGCAGCCGGGGCAGGGCCTACGAGCAGTACTTC. This encodes CASSRGRAYEQYF.

V gene TRBV5-5 combines with J gene TRBJ1-1, with D perhaps matching TRBD1 (6 bases). V was pared by 0 bases and J by 11 bases, with 20 bases between. The CDR3 spans 15 residues. Germline V gene data show CDR1 as SGHKS and CDR2 as YYEKEE (reference sequence). This CDR3 reads CASSLALGDIRSAFF. As DNA, the CDR3 is TGTGCCAGCAGCTTGGCCTTAGGGGACATACGCTCTGCTTTCTTT.

CDR3 nucleotide sequence: TGCGCCAGCAGCTATACCTCAGGGGGCTCTTTCGGTGAAAAACTGTTTTTT. Encoded protein: CASSYTSGGSFGEKLFF. The V and J genes are TRBV5-1 and TRBJ1-4, with 8 bases fitting TRBD1. Germline V gives CDR1 SGHRS, CDR2 YFSETQ. V shed 3 bases, J shed 7 bases, and the junction held 14 bases outside the gene matches. There are 17 residues in the CDR3.

This clone has only one observation. The CDR3, as DNA: TGTGCCAGCAGCCCCCTGTTTAGCTCCTACGAGCAGTACTTC. Residues: CASSPLFSSYEQYF. J is TRBJ2-7 and V is TRBV3-1 (or the pseudogene TRBV3-2); D ambiguous. The CDR3 has 14 residues. In germline, CDR1 is LGHDT, CDR2 YNNKEL (reference sequence). V shed 4 bases and J shed 0 bases, with 10 bases lying between them.

Concerning this clone itself: Germline is not matched at one junction end, which may reflect a read error. This chain joins TRBV7-7 and TRBJ2-5, with a possible D match to TRBD1 (6 bases). CDR1 is SSHAT and CDR2 is FNYEAQ in the germline V gene (reference sequence). This CDR3 has 16 residues. The CDR3 coding sequence is TGTGCTAGCAGCTTAGGAGGTGGGACAATCCAAGAGACCCAGTACTTC. Its protein product is CASSLGGGTIQETQYF. The complete variable domain, with remaining parts taken from reference TRBV7-7 and TRBJ2-5, reads GAGVSQSPRYKVTKRGQDVTLRCDPISSHATLYWYQQALGQGPEFLTYFNYEAQPDKSGLPSDRFSAERPEGSISTLTIQRTEQRDSAMYRCASSLGGGTIQETQYFGPGTRLLVL.

This clone has more than one count but fewer than ten. The CDR3 region has the DNA TGTGCCAGTAGTATCAGCCAGACTGGAGGTCAGCCCCAGCATTTT. It encodes CASSISQTGGQPQHF. The genes are TRBV19 and TRBJ1-5; D remains ambiguous. Trimming removed 3 bases from V and 6 bases from J, with 15 bases in between. CDR1 and CDR2 (germline): LNHDA, SQIVND (reference sequence). This CDR3 is 15 amino acids long.

V gene TRBV3-1 (or the pseudogene TRBV3-2) combines with J gene TRBJ2-1, with D possibly TRBD2 on 6 matching bases. Trimming shortened V by 0 bases and J by 0 bases, and 6 bases separated the two germline ends. From germline, CDR1 is LGHDT and CDR2 YNNKEL (reference sequence). The CDR3 loop spans 15 amino acids. The CDR3 is CASSQEEGSYNEQFF. CDR3 coding DNA: TGTGCCAGCAGCCAAGAGGAGGGCTCCTACAATGAGCAGTTCTTC.

The chain uses TRBV6-2 or TRBV6-3 and TRBJ2-6; 10 bases are shared with TRBD1. This CDR3 region has 19 residues. Unmatched junction bases numbered 7, after V lost 2 bases and J lost 0 bases. Germline CDR1 MNHEY, CDR2 SVGEGT. CDR3 DNA sequence: TGTGCCAGCAGTTACATCCCGGGACAGGGGTTCTCTGGGGCCAACGTCCTGACTTTC. This translates into CASSYIPGQGFSGANVLTF.

V usage is TRBV28 and J usage is TRBJ2-7, with D possibly being TRBD2 (6 bases). The CDR3 spans 15 residues. Germline V gene data show CDR1 as MDHEN and CDR2 as SYDVKM. Trimming shortened V by 3 bases and J by 0 bases, and 12 bases separated the two germline ends. The CDR3 loop reads CASSFAEGPSYEQYF. CDR3 sequence (DNA): TGTGCCAGCAGTTTCGCGGAGGGGCCCTCCTACGAGCAGTACTTC.

J is TRBJ2-7 and V is TRBV7-9; maybe TRBD2 (5 bases). The CDR3 totals 15 residues. Trimming shortened V by 1 base and J by 2 bases, and 12 bases separated the two germline ends. Germline-derived CDR1 and CDR2 are SEHNR and FQNEAQ (reference sequence). The CDR3 here is CASSLVGSPTYEQYF. The DNA for the CDR3 is TGTGCCAGCAGCTTAGTAGGGAGCCCGACCTACGAGCAGTACTTC.

This chain's CDR3 is CATSDSTSGSRPEQYF. DNA for the CDR3: TGTGCCACCAGTGATTCGACTAGCGGGAGCAGGCCCGAGCAGTACTTC. The chain employs TRBV24-1 and TRBJ2-7; the match to TRBD2 covers 12 bases. This CDR3 spans 16 amino acids. Germline CDR1 KGHDR, CDR2 SFDVKD. V lost 2 bases and J lost 6; bases outside the gene matches: 7.

The chain uses TRBV18 and TRBJ2-1; no firm D call. The germline V gene has CDR1 KGHSH and CDR2 LQKENI. Trimming removed 3 bases at V and 8 bases at J, with 11 bases between. The CDR3 loop spans 13 amino acids. DNA of the CDR3: TGTGCCAGCTCACCTCCGGGTTTCTATGAGCAGTTCTTC. Translated, it gives CASSPPGFYEQFF. The full variable domain, with the rest looked up from reference TRBV18 and TRBJ2-1, is NAGVMQNPRHLVRRRGQEARLRCSPMKGHSHVYWYRQLPEEGLKFMVYLQKENIIDESGMPKERFSAEFPKEGPSILRIQQVVRGDSAAYFCASSPPGFYEQFFGPGTRLTVL.

The chain has TRBV6-1 and TRBJ1-5; TRBD1 agrees at 8 bases. V shed 3 bases and J 4 bases; nucleotides not matched to a gene: 2. Germline V CDR1 and CDR2: MNHNS, SASEGT. The CDR3 is made up of 14 amino acids. For the CDR3, the DNA is TGTGCCAGCAGTGACCAGGGGGCTAATCAGCCCCAGCATTTT. Protein product: CASSDQGANQPQHF.

The chain combines TRBV18 with TRBJ2-1; D unclear. The ends were cut back, 2 bases at V and 3 bases at J, with 8 bases in the middle. Per germline, CDR1 KGHSH and CDR2 LQKENI. CDR3 length: 14 amino acids. The CDR3 is CASSPVSVYNEQFF. The DNA of the CDR3 is TGTGCCAGCTCACCAGTCTCAGTCTACAATGAGCAGTTCTTC.

The chain is built from TRBV2 and TRBJ1-1; no definite D call. Germline CDR1 and CDR2: SNHLY and FYNNEI. The ends were cut back, 6 bases at V and 0 bases at J, with 20 bases in the middle. The CDR3 spans 17 residues. DNA for the CDR3: TGTGCCAGCAGGATTTTAGGAGGGAACGGGTTGAACACTGAAGCTTTCTTT. Its translation is CASRILGGNGLNTEAFF.

This chain connects TRBV7-9 to TRBJ2-7; D possibly corresponds to TRBD2 (7 bases). Germline V gene sequence: CDR1 SEHNR, CDR2 FQNEAQ (reference sequence). There are 15 residues in the CDR3. V was shortened by 5 bases and J by 3 bases, with 17 bases between the two germline ends. CDR3 region: CASSGEGGLVYEQYF. CDR3 nucleotide sequence: TGTGCCAGCAGCGGCGAGGGGGGGCTAGTCTACGAGCAGTACTTC.

The chain carries TRBV2 and TRBJ2-2; tentative D call: TRBD1 (8 bases). V lost 6 bases, J lost 5 bases, and 16 bases lay in between. CDR3 length: 15 residues. The germline V gene encodes CDR1 SNHLY and CDR2 FYNNEI. This CDR3 reads CASRKDRGGTGELFF. For the CDR3, the DNA is TGTGCCAGCAGGAAAGACAGGGGAGGGACCGGGGAGCTGTTTTTT.

V usage is TRBV18 and J usage is TRBJ2-2; the match to TRBD1 covers 8 bases. This CDR3 is 16 amino acids long. Germline trimming cut 4 bases from V and 1 base from J; bases unmatched to any gene: 5. Looked up from germline, CDR1 is KGHSH and CDR2 is LQKENI. CDR3 region: CASSRAGTGNTGELFF. As DNA, the CDR3 is TGTGCCAGCTCACGAGCCGGGACAGGGAACACCGGGGAGCTGTTTTTT.